This T cell receptor beta chain comes out of a study of control samples from healthy donors and cancer patients. CDR3 length equals 12 residues. Germline lookup yields CDR1 SQVTM and CDR2 ANQGSEA. The protocol was immunoSEQ multiplex PCR, while the TCRdb copy is restricted to in-frame clones and leaves out a portion. The profile shows over 110,000 clones, roughly 92% of them singletons. Sequences were obtained from blood. This chain uses TRBV29-1 with TRBJ2-7; perhaps TRBD2 as D (5 bases). The receptor was isolated from a man aged 30-40 years in good health. CDR3 DNA: TGCAGTGCCGGGATAACCACCTACGAGCAGTACTTC. Protein sequence: CSAGITTYEQYF.